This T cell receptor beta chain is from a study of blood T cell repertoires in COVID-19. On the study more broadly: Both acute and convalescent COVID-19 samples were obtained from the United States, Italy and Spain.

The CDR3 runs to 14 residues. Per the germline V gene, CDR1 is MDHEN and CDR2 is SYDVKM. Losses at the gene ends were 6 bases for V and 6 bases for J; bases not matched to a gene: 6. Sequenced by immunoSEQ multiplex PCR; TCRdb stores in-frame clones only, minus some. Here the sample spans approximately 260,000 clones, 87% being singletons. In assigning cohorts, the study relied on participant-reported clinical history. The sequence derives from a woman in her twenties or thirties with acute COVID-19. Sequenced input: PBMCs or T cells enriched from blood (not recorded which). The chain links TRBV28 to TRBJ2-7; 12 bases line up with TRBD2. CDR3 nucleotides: TGTGCCAGCAGACCAGGACTAGCGGGATCCGAGCAGTACTTC. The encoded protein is CASRPGLAGSEQYF.